The entry below gives a single TCR beta chain sequence along with its context. The data stem from a study of cytomegalovirus exposure and HLA in healthy donors. Across the study: Around 77% of 300 to 450 genotyped donors fell in the Caucasian-associated ancestry cluster.

In the PCR, 60 Vbeta and 13 Jbeta primers were used. Per the study methods: A later analysis counted approximately 80 million unique TCR beta chains, around 10 million shared. The assay was immunoSEQ multiplex PCR, and TCRdb's table has in-frame clones only and misses some. Clone size and V and J calls were adopted from that table, with D and trimming inferred from the DNA. The sample has some 150,000 clones; under 80% are singletons. Germline-derived CDR1 and CDR2 are SGHTS and YDEGEE. There are 14 residues in the CDR3. Trimming stripped 0 bases from V and 1 base from J, with 8 bases between. The V gene is TRBV5-8, the J gene TRBJ2-7; TRBD1 might be the D (5 bases). Input material: PBMCs. This receptor was identified in a man in his forties or fifties in good health and CMV-seronegative. This CDR3 is CASSLDRRSYEQYF. For the CDR3, the DNA is TGTGCCAGCAGCTTGGACAGGCGATCCTACGAGCAGTACTTC.